The clone carrying this TCR beta chain was seen a few times. Antigen unknown. The sample originates from a study of CD8+CD57+ T cells in acquired aplastic anemia. Study summary: DNA per sorted CD4+ or CD8+ sample ranged roughly 0.17 to 27.4 ug, averaging around 3 ug.

Only patients with CD8+CD57+ cell expansion on flow cytometry were chosen for sequencing. As a group, the patients uniformly had severe acquired aplastic anemia. Both TCR beta VDJ combination and CDR3 sequence profiling were carried out. Genomic DNA was the template for this profiling. MiXCR, applied by TCRdb to the reads, yields one record per CDR3 protein. Of under 500,000 distinct CDR3 sequences listed, around 30% are singletons. Study-wide results and caveats: Patients versus controls showed no significant CD8+ Simpson's diversity difference. The same twenty-nine CD8+ CDR3 sequences occurred in patients and in controls.

The receptor was derived from a human donor with aplastic anemia. Sequenced: sorted CD4+, CD8+, or CD8+CD57+ T cells (not recorded which) from PBMCs.

Here the CDR3 reads CASGEGTVNTEAFF. CDR3 DNA: TGTGCCAGCGGCGAAGGAACTGTGAACACTGAAGCTTTCTTT. The V gene is TRBV5-5, the J gene TRBJ1-1, with D uncertain. Germline CDR1 SGHKS, CDR2 YYEKEE (reference sequence). The CDR3 covers 14 residues. V was clipped by 7 bases and J by 0 bases, with 13 bases between them.